The rows below give T cell receptor beta chains drawn from one sample of a study of sequential checkpoint blockade in melanoma. TCRdb's table, derived via immunoSEQ multiplex PCR, lists solely in-frame clones and lacks some. The sample shows 18,000 or so clones, roughly two thirds of them seen only once. Here the sequenced sample was CD8+ T cells sorted from blood (inferred from file names), taken from a patient given nivolumab and ipilimumab in sequence. The receptors originated from a human donor with melanoma. The CDR3 runs from the conserved cysteine through the conserved F or W. D genes are given only for firm matches. Where a row states a size, it is once, few, many or the class of an expanded clone; other rows omit it.

V,size,D,J,CDR3,DNA
TRBV7-2,many,TRBD1,TRBJ2-7,CASSFGTGTYEQYF,TGTGCCAGCAGCTTCGGGACAGGGACGTACGAGCAGTACTTC
TRBV30,.,TRBD1,TRBJ1-3,CAWRRQGNSGNTIYF,TGTGCCTGGAGGCGACAGGGAAACTCTGGAAACACCATATATTTT
TRBV5-4,.,.,TRBJ1-1,CASSLLQGNTEAFF,TGCGCCAGCAGCTTATTACAGGGGAACACTGAAGCTTTCTTT
TRBV5-1,.,TRBD1,TRBJ2-2,CASSGWTGGTGELFF,TGCGCCAGCAGCGGATGGACAGGGGGTACCGGGGAGCTGTTTTTT
TRBV4-1,.,.,TRBJ1-1,CASSQVRRDPGTAEAFF,TGCGCCAGCAGCCAAGTTAGGCGGGACCCTGGGACCGCTGAAGCTTTCTTT
TRBV23-1,.,.,TRBJ1-5,CASRGSLREDQPQHF,TGCGCCAGCAGGGGGTCCCTTAGGGAGGATCAGCCCCAGCATTTT
TRBV4-2,.,.,TRBJ2-3,CASSYSTASTDTQYF,TGTGCCAGCAGCTATAGCACCGCTAGCACAGATACGCAGTATTTT
TRBV6-5,once,TRBD1,TRBJ2-1,CASRTRDRVHEQFF,TGTGCCAGCAGGACCCGGGACAGGGTCCATGAGCAGTTCTTC
TRBV5-6,.,TRBD1,TRBJ2-7,CASSLAGQGVHEQYF,TGTGCCAGCAGCTTGGCGGGACAGGGGGTCCACGAGCAGTACTTC
TRBV28,few,TRBD1,TRBJ1-2,CASSLLMGQYYGYTF,TGTGCCAGCAGTTTACTAATGGGACAGTACTATGGCTACACCTTC
TRBV9,.,TRBD1,TRBJ2-5,CASSARDRDETQYF,TGTGCCAGCAGCGCCCGGGACAGGGACGAGACCCAGTACTTC
TRBV19,few,.,TRBJ2-2,CASSITSSTGELFF,TGTGCCAGTAGTATAACTAGCAGCACCGGGGAGCTGTTTTTT
TRBV4-3,.,TRBD1,TRBJ2-7,CASSQSVTGYYEQYF,TGCGCCAGCAGCCAAAGCGTGACAGGGTACTACGAGCAGTACTTC
TRBV6-1,.,.,TRBJ1-2,CASSELVGAGVWGYTF,TGTGCCAGCAGTGAACTCGTGGGCGCCGGGGTCTGGGGCTACACCTTC
TRBV7-6,.,TRBD2,TRBJ2-1,CASSLLGAGGSANEQFF,TGTGCCAGCAGCTTACTCGGAGCGGGGGGCTCCGCCAATGAGCAGTTCTTC
TRBV6-5,.,TRBD1,TRBJ2-1,CASSPGTGDYNEQFF,TGTGCCAGCAGTCCCGGGACAGGGGACTACAATGAGCAGTTCTTC
TRBV5-1,.,TRBD1,TRBJ2-7,CASRGTGDGYEQYF,TGCGCCAGCAGGGGGACAGGGGACGGCTACGAGCAGTACTTC
TRBV5-1,.,.,TRBJ2-7,CASSWGEGGFRNEQYF,TGCGCCAGCAGCTGGGGGGAGGGGGGTTTTCGCAACGAGCAGTACTTC